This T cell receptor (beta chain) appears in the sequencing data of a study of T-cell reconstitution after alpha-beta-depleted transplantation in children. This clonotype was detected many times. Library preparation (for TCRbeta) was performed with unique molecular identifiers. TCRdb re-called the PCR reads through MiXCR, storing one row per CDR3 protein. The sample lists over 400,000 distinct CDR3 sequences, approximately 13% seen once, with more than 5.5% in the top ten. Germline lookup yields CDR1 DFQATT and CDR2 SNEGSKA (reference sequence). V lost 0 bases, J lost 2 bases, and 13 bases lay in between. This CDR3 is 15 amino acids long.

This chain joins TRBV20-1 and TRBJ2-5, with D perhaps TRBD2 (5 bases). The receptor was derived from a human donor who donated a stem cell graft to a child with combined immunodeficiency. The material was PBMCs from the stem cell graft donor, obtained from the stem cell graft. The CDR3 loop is CSARDRRGLQETQYF. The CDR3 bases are TGCAGTGCTAGAGATCGACGGGGATTACAAGAGACCCAGTACTTC.